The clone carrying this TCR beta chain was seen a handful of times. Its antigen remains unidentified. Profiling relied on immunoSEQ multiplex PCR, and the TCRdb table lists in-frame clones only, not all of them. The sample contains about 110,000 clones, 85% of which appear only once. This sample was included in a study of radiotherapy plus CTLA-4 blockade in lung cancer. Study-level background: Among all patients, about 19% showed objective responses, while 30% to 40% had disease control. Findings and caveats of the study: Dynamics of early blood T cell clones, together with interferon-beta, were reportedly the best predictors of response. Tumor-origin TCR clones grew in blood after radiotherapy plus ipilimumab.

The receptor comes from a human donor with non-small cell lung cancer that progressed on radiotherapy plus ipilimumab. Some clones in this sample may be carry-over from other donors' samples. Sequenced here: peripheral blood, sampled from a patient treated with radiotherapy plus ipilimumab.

The CDR3 sequence: CASSAGTLQGNTIYF. The CDR3, as DNA: TGTGCCAGCAGCGCCGGGACTCTACAGGGAAACACCATATATTTT. The V and J genes are TRBV7-9 and TRBJ1-3, with D perhaps matching TRBD1 (5 bases). V dropped 5 bases and J dropped 4 bases, with 15 bases sitting between them. CDR1 is SEHNR and CDR2 is FQNEAQ in the germline V gene (reference sequence). The CDR3 contains 15 residues.